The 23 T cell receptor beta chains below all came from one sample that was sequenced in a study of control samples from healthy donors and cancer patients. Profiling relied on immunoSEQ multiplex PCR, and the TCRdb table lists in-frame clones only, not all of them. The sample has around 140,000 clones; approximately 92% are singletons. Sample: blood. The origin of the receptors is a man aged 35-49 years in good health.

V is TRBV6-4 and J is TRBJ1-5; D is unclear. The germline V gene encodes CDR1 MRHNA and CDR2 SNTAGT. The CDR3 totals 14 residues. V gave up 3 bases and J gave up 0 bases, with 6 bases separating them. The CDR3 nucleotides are TGTGCCAGCAGTGAACACCATAGCAATCAGCCCCAGCATTTT. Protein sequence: CASSEHHSNQPQHF.

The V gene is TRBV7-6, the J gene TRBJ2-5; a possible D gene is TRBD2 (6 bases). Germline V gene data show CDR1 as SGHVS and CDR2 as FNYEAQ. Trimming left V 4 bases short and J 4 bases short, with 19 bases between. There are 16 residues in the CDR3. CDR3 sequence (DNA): TGTGCCAGCAGCTCGGGGGTCGGTGGGACCGGAGAGACCCAGTACTTC. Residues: CASSSGVGGTGETQYF.

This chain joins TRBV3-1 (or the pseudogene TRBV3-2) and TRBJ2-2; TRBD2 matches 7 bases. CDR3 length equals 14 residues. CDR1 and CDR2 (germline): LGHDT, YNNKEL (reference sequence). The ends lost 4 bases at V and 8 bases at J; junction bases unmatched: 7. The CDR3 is CASSPRGSGGELFF. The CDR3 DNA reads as TGTGCCAGCAGCCCGCGCGGTAGCGGGGGGGAGCTGTTTTTT.

CDR3 nucleotides: TGTGCCAGCAGTTTATCGATCCAGCGGGGCTACAATGAGCAGTTCTTC. Translated, it gives CASSLSIQRGYNEQFF. The rearrangement uses TRBV27 and TRBJ2-1; 7 bases agree with TRBD2. Germline V gene sequence: CDR1 MNHEY, CDR2 SMNVEV (reference sequence). The CDR3 sequence is 16 residues long. V was pared by 0 bases and J by 3 bases, with 5 bases of the junction left unmatched.

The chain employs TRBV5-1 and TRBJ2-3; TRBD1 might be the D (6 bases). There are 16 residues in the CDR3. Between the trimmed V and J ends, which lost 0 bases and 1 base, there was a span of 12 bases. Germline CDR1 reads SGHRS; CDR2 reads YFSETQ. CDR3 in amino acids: CASSLEGQSRTDTQYF. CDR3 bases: TGCGCCAGCAGCTTGGAAGGACAGAGCCGCACAGATACGCAGTATTTT.

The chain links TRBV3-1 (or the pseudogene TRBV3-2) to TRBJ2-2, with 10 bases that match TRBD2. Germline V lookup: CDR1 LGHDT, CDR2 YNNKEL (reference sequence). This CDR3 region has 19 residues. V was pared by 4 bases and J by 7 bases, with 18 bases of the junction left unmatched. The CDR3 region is CASSLSGTSAPRSGGELFF. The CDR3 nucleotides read TGTGCCAGCAGCCTCAGCGGGACTAGCGCCCCCCGTTCGGGCGGGGAGCTGTTTTTT.

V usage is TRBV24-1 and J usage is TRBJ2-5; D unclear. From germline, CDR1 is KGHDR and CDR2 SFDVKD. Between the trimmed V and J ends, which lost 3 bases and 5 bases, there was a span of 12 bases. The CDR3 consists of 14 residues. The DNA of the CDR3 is TGTGCCACCAGTGATAAGGCAGTCCAGGAGACCCAGTACTTC. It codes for CATSDKAVQETQYF.

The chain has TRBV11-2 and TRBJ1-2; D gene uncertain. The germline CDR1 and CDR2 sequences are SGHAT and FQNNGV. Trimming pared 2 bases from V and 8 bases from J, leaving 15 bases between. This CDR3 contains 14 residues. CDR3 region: CASSLRVAEKGYTF. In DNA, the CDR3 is TGTGCCAGCAGCTTAAGAGTGGCAGAAAAGGGCTACACCTTC.

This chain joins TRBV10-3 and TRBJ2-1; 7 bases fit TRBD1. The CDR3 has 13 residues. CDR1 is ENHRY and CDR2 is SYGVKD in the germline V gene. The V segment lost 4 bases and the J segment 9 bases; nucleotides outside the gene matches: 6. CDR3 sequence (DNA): TGTGCCATCAGTGTTGACAGGGCTGGTGAGCAGTTCTTC. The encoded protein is CAISVDRAGEQFF.

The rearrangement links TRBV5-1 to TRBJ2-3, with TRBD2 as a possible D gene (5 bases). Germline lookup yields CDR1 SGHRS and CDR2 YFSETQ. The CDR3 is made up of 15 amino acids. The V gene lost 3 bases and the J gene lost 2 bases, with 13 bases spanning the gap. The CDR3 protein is CASSSTIQDTDTQYF. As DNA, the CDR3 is TGCGCCAGCAGCTCGACTATTCAGGACACAGATACGCAGTATTTT.

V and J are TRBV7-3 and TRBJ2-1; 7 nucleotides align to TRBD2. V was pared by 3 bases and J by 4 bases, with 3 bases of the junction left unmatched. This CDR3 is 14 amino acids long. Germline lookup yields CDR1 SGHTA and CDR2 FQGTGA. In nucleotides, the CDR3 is TGTGCCAGCAGCTTCACGGGGGGTTACAATGAGCAGTTCTTC. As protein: CASSFTGGYNEQFF.

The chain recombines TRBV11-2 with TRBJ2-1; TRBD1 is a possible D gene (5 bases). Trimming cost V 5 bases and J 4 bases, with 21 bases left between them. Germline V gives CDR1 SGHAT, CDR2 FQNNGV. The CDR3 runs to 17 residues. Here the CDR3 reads CASSPERGWGRYNEQFF. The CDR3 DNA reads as TGTGCCAGCAGCCCAGAGAGAGGCTGGGGCCGATACAATGAGCAGTTCTTC.

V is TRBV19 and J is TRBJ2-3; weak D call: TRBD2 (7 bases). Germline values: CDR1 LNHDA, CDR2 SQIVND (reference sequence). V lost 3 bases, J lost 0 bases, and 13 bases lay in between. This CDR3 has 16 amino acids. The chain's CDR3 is CASSIIGGVSTDTQYF. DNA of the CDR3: TGTGCCAGTAGTATTATAGGGGGGGTGAGCACAGATACGCAGTATTTT.

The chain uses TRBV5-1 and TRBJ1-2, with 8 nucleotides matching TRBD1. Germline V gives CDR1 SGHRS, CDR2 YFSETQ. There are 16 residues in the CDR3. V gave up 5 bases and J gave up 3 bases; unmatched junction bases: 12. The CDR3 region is CASSPDRALIDYGYTF. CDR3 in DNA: TGCGCCAGCAGTCCGGACAGGGCCCTGATTGACTATGGCTACACCTTC. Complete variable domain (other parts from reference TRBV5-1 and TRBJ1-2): KAGVTQTPRYLIKTRGQQVTLSCSPISGHRSVSWYQQTPGQGLQFLFEYFSETQRNKGNFPGRFSGRQFSNSRSEMNVSTLELGDSALYLCASSPDRALIDYGYTFGSGTRLTVV.

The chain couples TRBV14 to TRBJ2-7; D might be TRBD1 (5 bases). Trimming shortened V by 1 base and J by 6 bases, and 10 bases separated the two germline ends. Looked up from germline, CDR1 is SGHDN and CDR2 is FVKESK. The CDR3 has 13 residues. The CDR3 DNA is TGTGCCAGCAGCCAAGCTCTACAGGCCGAGCAGTACTTC. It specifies CASSQALQAEQYF.

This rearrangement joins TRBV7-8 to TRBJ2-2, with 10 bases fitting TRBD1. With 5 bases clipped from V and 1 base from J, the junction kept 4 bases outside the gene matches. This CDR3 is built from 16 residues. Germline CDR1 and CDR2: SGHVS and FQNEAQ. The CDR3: CASSRRDRGNTGELFF. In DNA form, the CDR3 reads TGTGCCAGCAGCCGCCGGGACAGGGGGAACACCGGGGAGCTGTTTTTT.

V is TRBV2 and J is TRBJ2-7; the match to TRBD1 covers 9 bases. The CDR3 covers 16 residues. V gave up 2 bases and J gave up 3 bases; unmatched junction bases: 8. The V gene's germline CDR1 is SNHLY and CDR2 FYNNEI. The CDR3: CASSEYQPGQGYEQYF. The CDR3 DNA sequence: TGTGCCAGCAGTGAATATCAGCCGGGACAGGGCTACGAGCAGTACTTC.

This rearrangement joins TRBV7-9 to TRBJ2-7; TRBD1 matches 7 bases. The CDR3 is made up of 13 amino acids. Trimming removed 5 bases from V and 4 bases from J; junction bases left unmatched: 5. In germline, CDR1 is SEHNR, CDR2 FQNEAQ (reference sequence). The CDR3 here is CASSHGQEYEQYF. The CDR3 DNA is TGTGCCAGCAGCCACGGACAGGAGTACGAGCAGTACTTC.

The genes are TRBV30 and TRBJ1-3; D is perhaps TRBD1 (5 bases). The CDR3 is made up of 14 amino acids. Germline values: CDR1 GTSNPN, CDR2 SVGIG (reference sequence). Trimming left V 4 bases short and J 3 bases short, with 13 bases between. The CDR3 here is CAWTFGGSGNTIYF. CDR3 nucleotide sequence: TGTGCCTGGACCTTTGGGGGTAGTGGAAACACCATATATTTT. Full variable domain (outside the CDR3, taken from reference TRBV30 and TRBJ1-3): SQTIHQWPATLVQPVGSPLSLECTVEGTSNPNLYWYRQAAGRGLQLLFYSVGIGQISSEVPQNLSASRPQDRQFILSSKKLLLSDSGFYLCAWTFGGSGNTIYFGEGSWLTVV.

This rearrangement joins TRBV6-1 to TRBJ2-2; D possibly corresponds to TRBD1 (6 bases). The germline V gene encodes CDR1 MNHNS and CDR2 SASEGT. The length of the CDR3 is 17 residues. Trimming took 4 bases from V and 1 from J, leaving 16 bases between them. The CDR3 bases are TGTGCCAGCAGTGTCTCGTCGGGACATCTGAACACCGGGGAGCTGTTTTTT. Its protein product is CASSVSSGHLNTGELFF.

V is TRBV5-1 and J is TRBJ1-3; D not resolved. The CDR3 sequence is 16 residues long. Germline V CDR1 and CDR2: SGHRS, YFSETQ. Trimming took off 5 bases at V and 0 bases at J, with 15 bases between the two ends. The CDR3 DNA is TGCGCCAGCAGGGCGACAATCTCCAGCTCTGGAAACACCATATATTTT. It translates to CASRATISSSGNTIYF.

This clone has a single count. The CDR3 is CASSLGQGAFVGELFF. CDR3 nucleotide sequence: TGTGCCAGCAGCTTGGGACAGGGGGCTTTTGTCGGGGAGCTGTTTTTT. This chain joins TRBV5-6 and TRBJ2-2; 10 bases line up with TRBD1. This CDR3 comprises 16 residues. The V gene's germline CDR1 is SGHDT and CDR2 YYEEEE. V shed 0 bases, J shed 7 bases, and the junction held 6 bases outside the gene matches.

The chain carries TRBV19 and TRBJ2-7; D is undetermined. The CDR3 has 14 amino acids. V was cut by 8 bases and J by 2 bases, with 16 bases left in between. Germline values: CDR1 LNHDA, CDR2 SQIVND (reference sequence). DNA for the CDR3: TGTGCCAGTGCCGGGTCTCGTGGGACCTACGAGCAGTACTTC. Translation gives CASAGSRGTYEQYF.